The 20 T cell receptor beta chains reported below all come from one sample, sequenced in a study of response to subunit inactivated influenza vaccine. One entry per CDR3 protein, called by TCRdb with MiXCR from the RT-PCR reads. The table shows about 700,000 distinct CDR3 sequences, with roughly 14% occurring only once. This sample comprised PBMCs from blood, obtained about 14 days before vaccination. These receptors came from a man aged 45-60 years who received an inactivated influenza vaccine.

The genes are TRBV4-2 and TRBJ2-1; D possibly corresponds to TRBD2 (5 bases). This CDR3 region has 14 residues. Germline-derived CDR1 and CDR2 are LGHNA and YNFKEQ. V shed 0 bases and J shed 3 bases, with 6 bases lying between them. CDR3 DNA sequence: TGTGCCAGCAGCCAAGAGGACTTCTACAATGAGCAGTTCTTC. This translates into CASSQEDFYNEQFF.

A few counts support this clonotype. The gene calls are TRBV30 and TRBJ2-1, with D maybe TRBD2 (6 bases). Trimming pared 4 bases from V and 0 bases from J, leaving 13 bases between. Germline values: CDR1 GTSNPN, CDR2 SVGIG (reference sequence). This CDR3 spans 15 amino acids. CDR3 DNA sequence: TGTGCCTGGACCCTCGCGGGGAGCTCCTACAATGAGCAGTTCTTC. Translating gives CAWTLAGSSYNEQFF.

The chain couples TRBV27 to TRBJ1-5; D is ambiguous. There are 15 residues in the CDR3. Trimming removed 3 bases at V and 1 base at J, with 10 bases between. The germline CDR1 and CDR2 sequences are MNHEY and SMNVEV (reference sequence). The CDR3 nucleotides are TGTGCCAGCAGTTTTTCGGGTGGAAGCAATCAGCCCCAGCATTTT. This codes for CASSFSGGSNQPQHF.

The gene calls are TRBV27 and TRBJ1-2; possibly TRBD1 for D (6 bases). Germline V gene lookup returns CDR1 MNHEY and CDR2 SMNVEV (reference sequence). The CDR3 covers 13 residues. The V gene lost 2 bases and the J gene lost 8 bases, with 12 bases spanning the gap. Written as DNA, the CDR3 is TGTGCCAGCAGTTTACGAGGGGGATGGGGCTACACCTTC. Its translation: CASSLRGGWGYTF.

This clonotype has only a few counts. The genes are TRBV4-3 and TRBJ2-3; TRBD2 might be the D (6 bases). Looked up from germline, CDR1 is LGHNA and CDR2 is YSLEER. Trimming left V 0 bases short and J 5 bases short, with 12 bases between. The CDR3 has 15 residues. The CDR3 loop is CASSQDWTKGDTQYF. The CDR3 coding sequence is TGCGCCAGCAGCCAAGATTGGACTAAGGGAGATACGCAGTATTTT.

The chain is built from TRBV12-3 or TRBV12-4 and TRBJ1-1; no reliable D call. This CDR3 region has 14 residues. The ends were cut back, 5 bases at V and 4 bases at J, with 14 bases in the middle. CDR3 loop: CASSLDEGGTEAFF. The CDR3 DNA follows: TGTGCCAGCAGTCTGGACGAAGGAGGCACTGAAGCTTTCTTT.

This clonotype has a handful of counts. The rearrangement uses TRBV5-1 and TRBJ2-1; D may match TRBD1 or TRBD2 (7 bases each). Germline loops: CDR1 SGHRS, CDR2 YFSETQ. CDR3 size: 15 residues. V lost 4 bases and J 2 bases, leaving 13 bases between the germline ends. The CDR3 nucleotides read TGCGCCAGCAGCAGTCAGGGGGGGGCCTACAATGAGCAGTTCTTC. This encodes CASSSQGGAYNEQFF.

This clonotype was found a few times. The chain employs TRBV7-2 and TRBJ1-1; the D is unclear. From germline, CDR1 is SGHTA and CDR2 FQGNSA. The CDR3 spans 15 residues. V gave up 3 bases and J gave up 0 bases, with 11 bases separating them. For the CDR3, the DNA is TGTGCCAGCAGCTTTAGGGCAGGTGTGAACACTGAAGCTTTCTTT. Amino acids: CASSFRAGVNTEAFF.

The chain has TRBV7-2 and TRBJ2-1; 9 bases line up with TRBD2. This CDR3 contains 15 residues. The V and J ends lost 5 bases and 10 bases, in that order; junction bases with no gene match: 12. Germline values: CDR1 SGHTA, CDR2 FQGNSA. The CDR3 nucleotides read TGTGCCAGCAGCCCACGTAGGGGACTAGCAGGGGAGCAGTTCTTC. It is translated as CASSPRRGLAGEQFF.

The chain links TRBV12-3 or TRBV12-4 to TRBJ1-4, with D maybe TRBD1 (5 bases). V dropped 3 bases and J dropped 4 bases, with 18 bases sitting between them. There are 17 residues in the CDR3. The chain's CDR3 is CASSFDRGASLNEKLFF. CDR3 DNA: TGTGCCAGCAGTTTCGATAGGGGCGCGTCCCTTAATGAAAAACTGTTTTTT.

This clonotype was picked up a small number of times. The genes are TRBV5-5 and TRBJ1-1, with 7 bases identical to TRBD1. The V gene end was trimmed by 5 bases and the J gene end by 4 bases; junction bases not matched to a gene: 8. Germline V CDR1 and CDR2: SGHKS, YYEKEE (reference sequence). The CDR3 totals 14 residues. The CDR3 coding sequence is TGTGCCAGCAGGCAAGAGGGGGCTGTCACTGAAGCTTTCTTT. Translated: CASRQEGAVTEAFF.

This chain links TRBV7-8 with TRBJ1-4; TRBD1 aligns across 8 bases. Germline lookup yields CDR1 SGHVS and CDR2 FQNEAQ. The V and J ends lost 5 bases and 8 bases, in that order; junction bases with no gene match: 13. This CDR3 spans 16 amino acids. The CDR3 sequence: CASSDGATGVNEKLFF. CDR3 coding DNA: TGTGCCAGCAGCGATGGGGCGACAGGGGTGAACGAAAAACTGTTTTTT.

The chain couples TRBV25-1 to TRBJ2-1, with 9 positions matching TRBD2. With 4 bases clipped from V and 0 bases from J, the junction kept 10 bases outside the gene matches. Per germline, CDR1 MGHDK and CDR2 SYGVNS. CDR3 length equals 18 residues. The CDR3 coding sequence is TGTGCCAGCAGTGTAATTGGTAGCGGGAGACTCTCCTACAATGAGCAGTTCTTC. Its translation: CASSVIGSGRLSYNEQFF.

This clonotype occurred many times. J is TRBJ2-3 and V is TRBV7-2, with TRBD2 identical over 8 bases. With 1 base clipped from V and 3 bases from J, the junction kept 6 bases outside the gene matches. Germline CDR1 is SGHTA and CDR2 is FQGNSA. The CDR3 sequence is 16 residues long. CDR3 loop: CASSLGSGSRTDTQYF. The CDR3 coding sequence is TGTGCCAGCAGCTTAGGAAGCGGGAGTCGTACAGATACGCAGTATTTT.

The chain employs TRBV10-3 and TRBJ2-5; the D is unclear. The CDR3 has 13 amino acids. V was clipped by 5 bases and J by 6 bases, with 13 bases between them. Germline V gene lookup returns CDR1 ENHRY and CDR2 SYGVKD. As DNA, the CDR3 is TGTGCCATCAGTCCAAGTGCCGGCCAGACCCAGTACTTC. This gives the protein CAISPSAGQTQYF.

The table lists this clonotype with many counts. The chain links TRBV29-1 to TRBJ2-1, with 9 positions matching TRBD2. Germline assignment: CDR1 SQVTM and CDR2 ANQGSEA. The junction had 8 bases not matched to a gene; V was cut back by 4 bases and J by 4 bases. The CDR3 runs to 15 residues. The CDR3 bases are TGCAGCGTTGGTTCAGCGGGAGGAAATTACAATGAGCAGTTCTTC. Translating gives CSVGSAGGNYNEQFF.

This clonotype came up a few times. The V and J genes are TRBV12-3 or TRBV12-4 and TRBJ1-5, with D unresolved. This CDR3 comprises 14 residues. V was trimmed by 5 bases and J by 3 bases, leaving 11 bases between them. Here the CDR3 reads CASSLNRPNQPQHF. CDR3 in DNA: TGTGCCAGCAGTCTAAACCGACCCAATCAGCCCCAGCATTTT.

This chain uses TRBV4-3 with TRBJ1-6, with D maybe TRBD1 (5 bases). Germline V gene lookup returns CDR1 LGHNA and CDR2 YSLEER. V was shortened by 1 base and J by 6 bases, with 13 bases between the two germline ends. This CDR3 spans 16 amino acids. The CDR3, as DNA: TGCGCCAGCAGCCAAGCCCCGGGGGGTATTAATTCACCCCTCCACTTT. Its translation is CASSQAPGGINSPLHF.

The genes are TRBV19 and TRBJ1-2; D is unclear. With 7 bases removed from V and 7 bases from J, the gap between germline ends came to 16 bases. The length of the CDR3 is 13 residues. In germline, CDR1 is LNHDA, CDR2 SQIVND (reference sequence). This CDR3 is CASNWRTPGGYTF. DNA for the CDR3: TGTGCCAGTAATTGGCGGACCCCGGGTGGCTACACCTTC.

This clonotype was seen more than once but under ten times. The chain joins TRBV24-1 to TRBJ2-1; D may be TRBD2 (7 bases). The CDR3 consists of 16 residues. Germline CDR1 and CDR2: KGHDR and SFDVKD. The V gene lost 5 bases and the J gene lost 6 bases, with 19 bases spanning the gap. CDR3 DNA: TGTGCCACCAGTGTTCAAAGGGGGGGGTCGGGCAATGAGCAGTTCTTC. It specifies CATSVQRGGSGNEQFF.